This T cell receptor (beta chain) was identified in a study of control samples from healthy donors and cancer patients. Only in-frame clones appear in the TCRdb table, and some are missing; sequencing was by immunoSEQ multiplex PCR. The sample has some 130,000 clones; roughly 95% are singletons. This CDR3 region has 15 residues. Germline values: CDR1 SNHLY, CDR2 FYNNEI. Between the trimmed V and J ends, which lost 2 bases and 0 bases, there was a span of 10 bases. This chain connects TRBV2 to TRBJ1-1; D is uncertain. The sequencing input was blood. The sequence derives from a man aged 30 to 45 in good health. The chain's CDR3 is CASSERVSLNTEAFF. The CDR3 DNA reads TGTGCCAGCAGTGAACGGGTCAGCTTGAACACTGAAGCTTTCTTT.